This TCR beta chain was recovered during a study of T-cell reconstitution after alpha-beta-depleted transplantation in children. Preparation of the TCRbeta library used unique molecular identifiers. TCRdb reprocessed the PCR reads via MiXCR and lists one record per CDR3 protein. The sample records some 300,000 distinct CDR3 sequences, approximately 10% being singletons. Sequences were derived from PBMCs from the stem cell graft donor, sampled from the stem cell graft. The source is a human donor who donated a stem cell graft to a child with acute lymphoblastic leukemia.

CDR3 coding DNA: TGCGCCAGCAGCCTAGGGACACCGGTAATGAACACTGAAGCTTTCTTT. It is translated as CASSLGTPVMNTEAFF. The chain is built from TRBV5-1 and TRBJ1-1, with D perhaps matching TRBD1 (6 bases). The germline V and J ends were trimmed by 4 bases and 0 bases, with 16 bases remaining between them. The CDR3 covers 16 residues. CDR1 SGHRS and CDR2 YFSETQ come from the germline V gene. Using reference TRBV5-1 and TRBJ1-1 for the parts outside the CDR3, the full variable domain is KAGVTQTPRYLIKTRGQQVTLSCSPISGHRSVSWYQQTPGQGLQFLFEYFSETQRNKGNFPGRFSGRQFSNSRSEMNVSTLELGDSALYLCASSLGTPVMNTEAFFGQGTRLTVV.